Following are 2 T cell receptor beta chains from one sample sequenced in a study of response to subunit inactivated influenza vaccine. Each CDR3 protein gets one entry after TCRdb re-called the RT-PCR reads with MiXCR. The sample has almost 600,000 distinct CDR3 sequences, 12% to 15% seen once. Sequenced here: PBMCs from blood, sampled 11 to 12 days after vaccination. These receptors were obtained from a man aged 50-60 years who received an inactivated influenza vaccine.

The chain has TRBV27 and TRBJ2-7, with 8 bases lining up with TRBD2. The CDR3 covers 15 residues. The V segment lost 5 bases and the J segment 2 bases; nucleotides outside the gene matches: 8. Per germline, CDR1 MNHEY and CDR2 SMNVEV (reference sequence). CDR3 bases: TGTGCCAGCAGTCGGGAGCGGGGGCGGACCTACGAGCAGTACTTC. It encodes CASSRERGRTYEQYF.

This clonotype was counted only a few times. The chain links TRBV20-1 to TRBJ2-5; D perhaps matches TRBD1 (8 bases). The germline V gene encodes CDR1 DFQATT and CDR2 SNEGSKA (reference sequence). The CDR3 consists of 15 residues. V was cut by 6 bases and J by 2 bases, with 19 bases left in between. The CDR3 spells CSAYDRGGYQETQYF. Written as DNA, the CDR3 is TGCAGTGCATACGACAGGGGAGGGTATCAAGAGACCCAGTACTTC.